This T cell receptor beta chain was sequenced in a study of CD8 T cells in ankylosing spondylitis. Study results and limitations: Previous work reported some of these motif variants in the synovial fluid and blood of reactive arthritis. Ankylosing spondylitis blood appeared to be characterized by a TCR beta motif of roughly eight highly homologous variants.

In its sample, this clonotype was seen many times. What it binds is not known. There are 12 residues in the CDR3. J was trimmed by 10 bases and V by 4 bases; bases with no gene match: 4. Germline CDR1 is LGHNA and CDR2 is YNFKEQ. Making the TCR beta libraries involved quantitative 5'-RACE with molecular barcodes. TCRdb re-analysed the 5' RACE reads in MiXCR, keeping a single row per CDR3 protein. This sample carries 200,000 to 250,000 distinct CDR3 sequences, roughly 8.2% of them seen once, and the ten largest clones take 4.8%. Sequencing used blood, either unsorted or a sorted T cell fraction (not recorded which). The rearrangement uses TRBV4-2 and TRBJ2-1; TRBD2 aligns across 7 bases. This receptor was obtained from a female donor with ankylosing spondylitis or in good health (not recorded which). The CDR3 coding sequence is TGTGCCAGCAGCCCCGGACTAGACGAGCAGTTCTTC. Translation: CASSPGLDEQFF.